A selection of T cell receptor beta chains follows, all from one sample in a study of T cells in Graves' hyperthyroidism and ophthalmopathy. TCRdb passed the multiplex PCR reads through MiXCR, listing each CDR3 protein once. This sample has approximately 350,000 distinct CDR3 sequences, with 13% to 15% found just once. Sequencing used blood. The receptors here all came from a woman aged 55-70 years with Graves' ophthalmopathy. The CDR3 runs from the conserved cysteine through the conserved F or W. A D gene is named only where the DNA matches it firmly.

v_call	j_call	d_call	cdr3_length	cdr3_aa
TRBV20-1	TRBJ2-2	TRBD2	18	CNAKISAGGPGVTGELFF
TRBV29-1	TRBJ2-3	-	12	CSVEKSTDTQYF
TRBV6-1	TRBJ2-2	TRBD1	13	CASRGQPTGELFF
TRBV11-2	TRBJ1-3	-	12	CASSTLGNTIYF
TRBV27	TRBJ1-1	TRBD1	14	CASGNRGGGTEAFF
TRBV9	TRBJ2-3	TRBD1	16	CASSVLTGQGIDTQYF
TRBV20-1	TRBJ2-4	-	14	CSARVSETKNIQYF
TRBV10-1	TRBJ2-2	-	14	CASGRGEDTGELFF
TRBV18	TRBJ2-1	-	16	CASSPSGRPFYNEQFF
TRBV27	TRBJ2-1	TRBD2	16	CASTAGLAGPYNEQFF
TRBV2	TRBJ2-3	-	11	CASSEIDTQYF
TRBV20-1	TRBJ2-3	-	13	CSASPASTDTQYF
TRBV28	TRBJ1-1	-	14	CASSLGQVGGVAFF
TRBV10-3	TRBJ2-7	TRBD2	13	CAISGQRGYEQYF
TRBV2	TRBJ1-2	-	14	CASNSRDTVYGYTF
TRBV2	TRBJ1-6	TRBD1	16	CASSEAGQETNSPLHF
TRBV2	TRBJ2-3	-	15	CASSDAHRSGDTQYF
TRBV24-1	TRBJ2-7	TRBD1	13	CATSDLGGDEQYF
TRBV28	TRBJ1-3	-	16	CASSSGTLDSGNTIYF
TRBV19	TRBJ2-2	-	16	CASSIFGRSMVGELFF
TRBV12-3/TRBV12-4	TRBJ2-1	-	11	CASNSGREQFF
TRBV19	TRBJ2-7	-	15	CASSITGTDPYEQYF
TRBV7-8	TRBJ2-2	-	16	CASSLELPQNTGELFF
TRBV12-3/TRBV12-4	TRBJ2-7	-	11	CASSSQGGQYF